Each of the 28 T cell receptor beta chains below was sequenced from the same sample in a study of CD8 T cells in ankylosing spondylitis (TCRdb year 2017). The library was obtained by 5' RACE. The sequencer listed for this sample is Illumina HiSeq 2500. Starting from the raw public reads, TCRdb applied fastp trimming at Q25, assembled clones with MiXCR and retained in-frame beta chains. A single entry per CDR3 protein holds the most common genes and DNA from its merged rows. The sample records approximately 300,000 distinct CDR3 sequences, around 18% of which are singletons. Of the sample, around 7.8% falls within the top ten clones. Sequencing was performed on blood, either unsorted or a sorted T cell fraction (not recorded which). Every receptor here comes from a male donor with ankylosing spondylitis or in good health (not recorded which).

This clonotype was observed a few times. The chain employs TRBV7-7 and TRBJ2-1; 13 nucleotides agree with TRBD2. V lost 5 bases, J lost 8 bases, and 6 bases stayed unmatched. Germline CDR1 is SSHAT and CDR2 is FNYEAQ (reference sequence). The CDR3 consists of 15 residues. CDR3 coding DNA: TGTGCCAGCAGCGGCGGGACTAGCGGGGCACATGAGCAGTTCTTC. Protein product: CASSGGTSGAHEQFF.

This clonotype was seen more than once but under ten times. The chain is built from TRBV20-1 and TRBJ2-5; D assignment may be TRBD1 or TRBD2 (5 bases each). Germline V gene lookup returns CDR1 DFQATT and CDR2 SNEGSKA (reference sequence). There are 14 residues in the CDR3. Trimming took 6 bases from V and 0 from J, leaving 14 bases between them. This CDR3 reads CSAWDGTYQETQYF. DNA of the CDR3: TGCAGTGCGTGGGACGGCACTTACCAAGAGACCCAGTACTTC.

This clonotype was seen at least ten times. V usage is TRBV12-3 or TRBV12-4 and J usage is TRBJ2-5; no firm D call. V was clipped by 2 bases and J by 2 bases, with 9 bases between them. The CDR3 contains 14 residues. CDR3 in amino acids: CASSLFGPQETQYF. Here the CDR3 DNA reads TGTGCCAGCAGTTTATTCGGTCCACAAGAGACCCAGTACTTC.

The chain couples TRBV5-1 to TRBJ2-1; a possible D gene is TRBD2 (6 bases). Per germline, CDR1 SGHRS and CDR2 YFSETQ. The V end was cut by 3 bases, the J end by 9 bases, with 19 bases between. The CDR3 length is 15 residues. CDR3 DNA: TGCGCCAGCAGCTCCCCGGGACTCGACTTCGGTGAGCAGTTCTTC. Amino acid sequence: CASSSPGLDFGEQFF.

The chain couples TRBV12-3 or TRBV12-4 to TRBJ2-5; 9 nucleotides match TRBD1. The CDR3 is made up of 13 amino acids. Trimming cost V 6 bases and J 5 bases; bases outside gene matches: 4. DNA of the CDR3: TGTGCCAGCAGACTGGACAGGGGTGAGACCCAGTACTTC. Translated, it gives CASRLDRGETQYF.

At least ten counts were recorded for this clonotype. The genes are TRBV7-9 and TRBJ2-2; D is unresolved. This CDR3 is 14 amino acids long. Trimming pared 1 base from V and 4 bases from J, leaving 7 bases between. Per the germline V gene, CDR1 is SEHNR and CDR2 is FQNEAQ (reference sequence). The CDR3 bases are TGTGCCAGCAGCTTAGTTCCCAGCACCGGGGAGCTGTTTTTT. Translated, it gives CASSLVPSTGELFF.

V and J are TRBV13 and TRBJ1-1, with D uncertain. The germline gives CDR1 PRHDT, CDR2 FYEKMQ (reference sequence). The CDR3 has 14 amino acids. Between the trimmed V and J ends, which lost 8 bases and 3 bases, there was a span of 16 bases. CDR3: CASFRRETHTEAFF. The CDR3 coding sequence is TGTGCCAGCTTCCGGCGGGAGACACACACTGAAGCTTTCTTT.

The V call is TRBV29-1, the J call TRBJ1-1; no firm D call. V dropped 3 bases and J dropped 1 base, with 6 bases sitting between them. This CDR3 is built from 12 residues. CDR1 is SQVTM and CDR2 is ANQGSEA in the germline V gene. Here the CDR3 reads CSVDSGNTEAFF. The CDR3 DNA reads TGCAGCGTTGATTCTGGGAACACTGAAGCTTTCTTT.

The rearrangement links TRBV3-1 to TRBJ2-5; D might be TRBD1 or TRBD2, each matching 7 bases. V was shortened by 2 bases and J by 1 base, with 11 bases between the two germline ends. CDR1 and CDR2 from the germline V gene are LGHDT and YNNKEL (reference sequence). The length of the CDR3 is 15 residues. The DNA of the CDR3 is TGTGCCAGCAGCCAATCAGGGGGGGTCCAAGAGACCCAGTACTTC. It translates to CASSQSGGVQETQYF.

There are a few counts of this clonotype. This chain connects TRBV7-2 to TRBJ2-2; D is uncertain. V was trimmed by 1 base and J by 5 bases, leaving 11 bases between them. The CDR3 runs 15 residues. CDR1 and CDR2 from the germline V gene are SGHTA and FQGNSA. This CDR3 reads CASSLVLFGTGELFF. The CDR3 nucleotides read TGTGCCAGCAGCTTAGTTTTGTTTGGTACCGGGGAGCTGTTTTTT.

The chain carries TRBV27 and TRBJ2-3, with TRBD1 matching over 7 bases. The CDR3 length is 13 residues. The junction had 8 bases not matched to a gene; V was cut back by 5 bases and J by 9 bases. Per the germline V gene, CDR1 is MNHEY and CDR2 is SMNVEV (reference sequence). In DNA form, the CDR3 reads TGTGCCAGCAGTCTCCTGCGACAGGGCACGCAGTATTTT. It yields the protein CASSLLRQGTQYF.

CDR3 in amino acids: CASSWTGGNEQFF. For the CDR3, the DNA is TGCGCCAGCAGCTGGACAGGGGGCAATGAGCAGTTCTTC. This chain links TRBV5-1 with TRBJ2-1, with TRBD1 matching over 10 bases. Germline-derived CDR1 and CDR2 are SGHRS and YFSETQ. V was pared by 3 bases and J by 6 bases, with 0 bases of the junction left unmatched. The CDR3 length is 13 residues.

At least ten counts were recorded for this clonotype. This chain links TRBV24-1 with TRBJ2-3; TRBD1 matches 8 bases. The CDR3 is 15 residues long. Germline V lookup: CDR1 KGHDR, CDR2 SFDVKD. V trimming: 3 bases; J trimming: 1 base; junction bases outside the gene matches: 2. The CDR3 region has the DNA TGTGCCACCAGTGATCCGACAGGGGGCACAGATACGCAGTATTTT. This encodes CATSDPTGGTDTQYF.

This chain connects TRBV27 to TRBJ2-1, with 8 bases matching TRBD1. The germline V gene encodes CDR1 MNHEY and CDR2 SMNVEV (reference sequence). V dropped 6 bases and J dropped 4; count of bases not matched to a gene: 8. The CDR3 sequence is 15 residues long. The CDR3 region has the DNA TGTGCCAGCAGCGCCCGGCAGGGGGCTTACAATGAGCAGTTCTTC. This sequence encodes CASSARQGAYNEQFF.

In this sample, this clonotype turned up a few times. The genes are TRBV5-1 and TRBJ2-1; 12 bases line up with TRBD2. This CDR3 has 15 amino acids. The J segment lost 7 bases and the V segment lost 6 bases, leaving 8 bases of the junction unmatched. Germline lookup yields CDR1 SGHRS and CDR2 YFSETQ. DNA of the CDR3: TGCGCCAGCATTCTGACTAGCGGGAGCCTAAATGAGCAGTTCTTC. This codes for CASILTSGSLNEQFF.

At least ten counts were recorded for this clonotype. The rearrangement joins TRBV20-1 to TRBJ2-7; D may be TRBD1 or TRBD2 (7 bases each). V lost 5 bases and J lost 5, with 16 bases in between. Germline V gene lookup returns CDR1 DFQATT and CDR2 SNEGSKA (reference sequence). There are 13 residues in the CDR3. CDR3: CSAWGGGADEQYV. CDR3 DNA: TGCAGTGCTTGGGGAGGGGGCGCGGACGAGCAGTACGTC.

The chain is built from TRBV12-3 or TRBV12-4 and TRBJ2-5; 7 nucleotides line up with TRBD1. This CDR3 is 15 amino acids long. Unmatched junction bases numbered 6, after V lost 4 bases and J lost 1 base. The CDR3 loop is CASSSDDRAQETQYF. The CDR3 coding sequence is TGTGCCAGCAGTTCCGACGACAGGGCCCAAGAGACCCAGTACTTC.

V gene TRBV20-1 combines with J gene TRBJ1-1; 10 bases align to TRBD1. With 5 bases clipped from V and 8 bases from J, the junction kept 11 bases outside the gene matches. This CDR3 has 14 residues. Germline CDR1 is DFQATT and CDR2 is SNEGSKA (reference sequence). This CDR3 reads CSAPGTGVEGEAFF. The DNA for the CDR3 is TGCAGTGCTCCCGGGACAGGGGTCGAAGGCGAAGCTTTCTTT.

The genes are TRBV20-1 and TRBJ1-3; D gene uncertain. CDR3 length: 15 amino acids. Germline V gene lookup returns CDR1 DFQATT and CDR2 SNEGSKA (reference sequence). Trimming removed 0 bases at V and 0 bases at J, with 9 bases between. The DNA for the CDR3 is TGCAGTGCTAGAGATTACTGGGACTCTGGAAACACCATATATTTT. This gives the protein CSARDYWDSGNTIYF.

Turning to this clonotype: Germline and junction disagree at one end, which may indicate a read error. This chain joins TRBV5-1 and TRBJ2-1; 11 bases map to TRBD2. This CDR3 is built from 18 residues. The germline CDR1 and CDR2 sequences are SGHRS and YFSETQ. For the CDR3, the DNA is TGCGCCGGCAGCTTGGTCTCCCCCACTAGCGGGAGTAATAATGAGCAGTTCTTC. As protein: CAGSLVSPTSGSNNEQFF.

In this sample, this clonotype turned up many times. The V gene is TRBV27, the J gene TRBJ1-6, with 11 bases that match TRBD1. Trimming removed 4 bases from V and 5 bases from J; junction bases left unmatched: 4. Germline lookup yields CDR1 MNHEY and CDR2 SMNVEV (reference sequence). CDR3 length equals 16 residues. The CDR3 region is CASSWGTGGDNSPLHF. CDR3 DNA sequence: TGTGCCAGCAGTTGGGGGACAGGGGGTGATAATTCACCCCTCCACTTT.

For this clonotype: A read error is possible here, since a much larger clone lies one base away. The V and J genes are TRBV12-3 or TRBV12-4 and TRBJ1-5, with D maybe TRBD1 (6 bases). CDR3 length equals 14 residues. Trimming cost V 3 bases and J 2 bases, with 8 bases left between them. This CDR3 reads CASSLGHGNQPQHF. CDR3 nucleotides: TGTGCCAGCAGTTTGGGACATGGCAATCAGCCCCAGCATTTT.

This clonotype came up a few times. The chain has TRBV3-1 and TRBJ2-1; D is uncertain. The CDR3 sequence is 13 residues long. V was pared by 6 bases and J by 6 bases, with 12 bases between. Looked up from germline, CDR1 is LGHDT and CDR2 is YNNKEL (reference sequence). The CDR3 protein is CASRHLESNEQFF. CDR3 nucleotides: TGTGCCAGCAGGCATCTGGAGAGCAATGAGCAGTTCTTC.

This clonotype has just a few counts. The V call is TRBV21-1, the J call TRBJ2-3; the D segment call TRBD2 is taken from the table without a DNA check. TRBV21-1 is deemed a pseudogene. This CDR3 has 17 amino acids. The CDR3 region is CASSKKLLAGATDTQYF. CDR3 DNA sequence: TGTGCCAGCAGCAAAAAGTTGCTAGCGGGAGCCACAGATACGCAGTATTTT.

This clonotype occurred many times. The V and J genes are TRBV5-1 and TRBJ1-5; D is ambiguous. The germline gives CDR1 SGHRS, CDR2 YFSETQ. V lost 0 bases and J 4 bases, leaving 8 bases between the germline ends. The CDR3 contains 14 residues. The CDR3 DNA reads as TGCGCCAGCAGCTTGGACGGCGGTAATCAGCCCCAGCATTTT. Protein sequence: CASSLDGGNQPQHF.

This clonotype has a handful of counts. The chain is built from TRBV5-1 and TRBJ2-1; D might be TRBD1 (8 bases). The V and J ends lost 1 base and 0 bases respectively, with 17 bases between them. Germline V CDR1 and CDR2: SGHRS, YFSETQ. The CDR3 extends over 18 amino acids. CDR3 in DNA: TGCGCCAGCAGCTTGTTGGTGGGGGGGACAGGCTCCTACAATGAGCAGTTCTTC. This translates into CASSLLVGGTGSYNEQFF.

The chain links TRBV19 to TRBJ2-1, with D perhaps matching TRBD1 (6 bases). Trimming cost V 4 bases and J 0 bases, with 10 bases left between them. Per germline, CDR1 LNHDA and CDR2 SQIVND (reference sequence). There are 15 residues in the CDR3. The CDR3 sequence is CASSSQGSSYNEQFF. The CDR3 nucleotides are TGTGCCAGTAGTAGCCAGGGGAGCTCCTACAATGAGCAGTTCTTC.

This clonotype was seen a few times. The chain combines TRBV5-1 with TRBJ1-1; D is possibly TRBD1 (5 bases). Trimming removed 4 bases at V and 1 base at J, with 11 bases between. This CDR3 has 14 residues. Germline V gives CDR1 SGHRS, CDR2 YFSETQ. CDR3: CASSAGLTNTEAFF. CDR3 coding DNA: TGCGCCAGCAGCGCGGGACTGACGAACACTGAAGCTTTCTTT.